Reported below is one TCR beta chain. The sample comes from a study of blood T cell repertoires in COVID-19. Germline lookup yields CDR1 LGHDT and CDR2 YNNKEL (reference sequence). Trimming removed 6 bases from V and 1 base from J, with 12 bases in between. The CDR3 totals 14 residues. Study processing details: The assay estimated nucleated cells by amplifying reference gene primers. Profiled with immunoSEQ multiplex PCR; TCRdb holds only in-frame clones, not every one. The V and J calls and clone size are taken from that table; D and trimming were inferred from the DNA. The table includes roughly 200,000 clones, approximately 87% detected once.

The origin of this receptor is a man in his sixties who had recovered from COVID-19. This chain uses TRBV3-1 (or the pseudogene TRBV3-2) with TRBJ1-1; D is uncertain. The sequencing sample was made of peripheral blood. The CDR3 sequence: CASSFYGGNTEAFF. For the CDR3, the DNA is TGTGCCAGCAGTTTTTACGGAGGGAACACTGAAGCTTTCTTT.